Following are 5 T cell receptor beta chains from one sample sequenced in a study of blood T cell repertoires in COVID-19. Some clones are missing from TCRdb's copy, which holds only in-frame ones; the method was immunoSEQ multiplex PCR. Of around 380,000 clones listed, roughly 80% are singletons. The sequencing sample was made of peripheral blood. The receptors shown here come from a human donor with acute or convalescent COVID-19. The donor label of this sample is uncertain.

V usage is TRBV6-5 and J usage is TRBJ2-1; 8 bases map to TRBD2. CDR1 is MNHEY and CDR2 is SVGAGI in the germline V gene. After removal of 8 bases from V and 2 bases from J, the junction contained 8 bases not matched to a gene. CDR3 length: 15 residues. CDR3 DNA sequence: TGTGCCAGCGGTAGCGGGGCAGCTACCTACAATGAGCAGTTCTTC. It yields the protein CASGSGAATYNEQFF.

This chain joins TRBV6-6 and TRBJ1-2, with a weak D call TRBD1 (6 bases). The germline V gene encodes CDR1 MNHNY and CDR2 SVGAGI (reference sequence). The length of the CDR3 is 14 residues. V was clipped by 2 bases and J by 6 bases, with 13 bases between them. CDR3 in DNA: TGTGCCAGCAGTTACACAGGGCGGTTCCATGGCTACACCTTC. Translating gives CASSYTGRFHGYTF.

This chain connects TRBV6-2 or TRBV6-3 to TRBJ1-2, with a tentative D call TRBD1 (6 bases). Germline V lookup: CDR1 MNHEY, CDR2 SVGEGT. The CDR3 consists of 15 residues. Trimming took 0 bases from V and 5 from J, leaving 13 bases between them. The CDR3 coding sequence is TGTGCCAGCAGTTACTCTACAGGGTCAGCTTATGGCTACACCTTC. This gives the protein CASSYSTGSAYGYTF.

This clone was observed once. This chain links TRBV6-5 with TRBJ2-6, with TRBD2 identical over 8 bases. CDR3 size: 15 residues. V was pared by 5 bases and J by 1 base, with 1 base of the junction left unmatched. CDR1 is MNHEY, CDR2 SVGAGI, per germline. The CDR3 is CASSRGGSGANVLTF. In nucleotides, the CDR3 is TGTGCCAGCAGTCGGGGGGGTTCTGGGGCCAACGTCCTGACTTTC.

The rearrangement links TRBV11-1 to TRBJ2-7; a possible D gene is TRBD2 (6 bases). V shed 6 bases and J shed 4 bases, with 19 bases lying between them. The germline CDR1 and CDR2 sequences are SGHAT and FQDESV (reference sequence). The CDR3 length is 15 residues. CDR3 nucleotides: TGTGCCAGCAGGACACGGAGGGGTCCAAATTACGAGCAGTACTTC. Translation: CASRTRRGPNYEQYF.